This T cell receptor (beta chain) was profiled in a study of glioma-infiltrating T cells after dendritic cell vaccination. About the research overall: Samples are from glioblastoma patients in Phase I and II dendritic cell vaccine trials.

Germline values: CDR1 MNHNY, CDR2 SVGAGI (reference sequence). The CDR3 runs 14 residues. V lost 4 bases, J lost 0 bases, and 2 bases stayed unmatched. General study points: Higher TCR clonality did not directly relate to longer survival.

This clone has a handful of counts. Antigen: not known. Sequencing was performed with immunoSEQ multiplex PCR; in TCRdb, only in-frame clones are kept and a portion is missing. The table lists fewer than 110,000 clones, roughly 80% of them singletons, with around 12% in the top ten. The receptor's source is a human donor with glioblastoma. Here the sequenced sample was blood, taken before dendritic cell vaccination. V gene TRBV6-6 combines with J gene TRBJ2-7; the match to TRBD1 covers 8 bases. The CDR3 nucleotides are TGTGCCAGCAGTTTGGGACAGGACTCCTACGAGCAGTACTTC. This encodes CASSLGQDSYEQYF.